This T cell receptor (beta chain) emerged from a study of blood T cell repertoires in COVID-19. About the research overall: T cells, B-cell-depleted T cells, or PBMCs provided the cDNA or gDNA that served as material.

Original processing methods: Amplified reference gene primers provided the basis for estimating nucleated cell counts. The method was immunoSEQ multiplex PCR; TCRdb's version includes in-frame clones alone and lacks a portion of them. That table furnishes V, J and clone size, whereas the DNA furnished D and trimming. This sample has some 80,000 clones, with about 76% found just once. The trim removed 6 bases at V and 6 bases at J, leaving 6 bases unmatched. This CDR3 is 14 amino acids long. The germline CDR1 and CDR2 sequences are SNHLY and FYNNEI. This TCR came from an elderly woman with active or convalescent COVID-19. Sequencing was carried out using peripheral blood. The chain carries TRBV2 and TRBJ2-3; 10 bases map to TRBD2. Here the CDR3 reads CASRLAGEGDTQYF. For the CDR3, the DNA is TGTGCCAGCAGGCTAGCGGGGGAGGGGGATACGCAGTATTTT.